One and the same sample provided the 26 T cell receptor beta chains below, sequenced in a study of shared clonotypes between healthy human individuals. Data came from immunoSEQ multiplex PCR; TCRdb stores just in-frame clones and leaves some out. Among roughly 2 million clones listed, 85% to 95% were seen once. The sequenced material came from naive CD4+ T cells sorted from blood. Stated subset: CD45RA+ positively selected. These TCRs come from a man between 18 and 29 years old in good health.

The genes are TRBV30 and TRBJ1-2; D might be TRBD1 (6 bases). The CDR3 sequence is 15 residues long. V lost 4 bases and J lost 6, with 21 bases in between. From germline, CDR1 is GTSNPN and CDR2 SVGIG (reference sequence). The CDR3 DNA sequence: TGTGCCTGGATGACACAGGGTTTGGTCTACGATGGCTACACCTTC. It yields the protein CAWMTQGLVYDGYTF.

This chain's CDR3 is CASSTDRVVYNEQFF. DNA of the CDR3: TGTGCCAGCAGCACGGACAGGGTTGTCTACAATGAGCAGTTCTTC. The J gene is TRBJ2-1, the V gene TRBV6-5; 8 bases are a match to TRBD1. This CDR3 region has 15 residues. Trimming at V came to 6 bases and at J to 3 bases, leaving 7 bases not matched to a gene. Germline-derived CDR1 and CDR2 are MNHEY and SVGAGI.

The rearrangement uses TRBV5-3 and TRBJ2-7, with TRBD1 matching 8 bases. TRBV5-3 is treated as an ORF (open reading frame) with a function not yet certain. Losses at the gene ends were 1 base for V and 2 bases for J; bases not matched to a gene: 14. This CDR3 has 18 amino acids. The chain's CDR3 is CARSLKEGGSGQAYEQYF. CDR3 in DNA: TGTGCCAGAAGCTTGAAGGAGGGAGGTTCGGGACAGGCCTACGAGCAGTACTTC.

The chain recombines TRBV28 with TRBJ2-1; 10 positions match TRBD2. Germline trimming cut 9 bases from V and 7 bases from J; bases unmatched to any gene: 9. The CDR3 extends over 14 amino acids. CDR1 is MDHEN and CDR2 is SYDVKM in the germline V gene. The CDR3 is CASSAGGPLNEQFF. The CDR3 DNA is TGTGCCAGTTCAGCGGGGGGGCCTTTGAATGAGCAGTTCTTC.

The rearrangement links TRBV6-6 to TRBJ1-5, with D tentatively TRBD1 (6 bases). Trimming shortened V by 3 bases and J by 0 bases, and 12 bases separated the two germline ends. The V gene's germline CDR1 is MNHNY and CDR2 SVGAGI (reference sequence). This CDR3 has 16 amino acids. CDR3 loop: CASSYTTGYSNQPQHF. The CDR3 DNA is TGTGCCAGCAGTTATACGACAGGCTATAGCAATCAGCCCCAGCATTTT.

The CDR3 DNA sequence: TGTGCCAGCAGTTTGATCCAGAGAGCCGGGGAAGATACGCAGTATTTT. Encoded protein: CASSLIQRAGEDTQYF. V and J are TRBV27 and TRBJ2-3; TRBD2 might be the D (5 bases). V lost 3 bases to trimming and J lost 5 bases, with 18 bases between them. Germline V gene lookup returns CDR1 MNHEY and CDR2 SMNVEV (reference sequence). The CDR3 has 16 residues.

The chain uses TRBV6-5 and TRBJ2-2; 8 bases line up with TRBD1. Germline V CDR1 and CDR2: MNHEY, SVGAGI. V gave up 2 bases and J gave up 1 base; unmatched junction bases: 3. The length of the CDR3 is 16 residues. CDR3 sequence reads: CASSYGGTGNTGELFF. The CDR3 region has the DNA TGTGCCAGCAGTTACGGCGGGACAGGGAACACCGGGGAGCTGTTTTTT.

The rearrangement uses TRBV11-2 and TRBJ2-2, with 12 bases matching TRBD2. In germline, CDR1 is SGHAT, CDR2 FQNNGV. Trimming at V came to 5 bases and at J to 5 bases, leaving 6 bases not matched to a gene. The CDR3 is 16 residues long. CDR3 DNA sequence: TGTGCCAGCAGCCTGCTAGCGGGAGGGCCGACCGGGGAGCTGTTTTTT. Translated: CASSLLAGGPTGELFF.

The chain links TRBV27 to TRBJ2-2; TRBD1 agrees at 9 bases. Germline-derived CDR1 and CDR2 are MNHEY and SMNVEV (reference sequence). J lost 5 bases, V lost 6 bases, and 7 bases had no gene match. The length of the CDR3 is 15 residues. The CDR3 loop reads CASRDRTGVTGELFF. The CDR3 DNA is TGTGCCAGCAGAGACAGGACAGGGGTGACCGGGGAGCTGTTTTTT.

The rearrangement uses TRBV28 and TRBJ2-2; a weak D match, TRBD1 (7 bases). V gave up 8 bases and J gave up 7 bases, with 23 bases separating them. The germline CDR1 and CDR2 sequences are MDHEN and SYDVKM. The CDR3 is 16 residues long. The DNA of the CDR3 is TGTGCCAGCCAGACTGTGGCAGGGGGGATAGGCGGGGAGCTGTTTTTT. Translating it yields CASQTVAGGIGGELFF.

The J gene is TRBJ1-1, the V gene TRBV5-1; a possible D gene is TRBD1 (5 bases). The CDR3 is made up of 15 amino acids. Germline V CDR1 and CDR2: SGHRS, YFSETQ. The ends were cut back, 2 bases at V and 4 bases at J, with 15 bases in the middle. The CDR3 sequence: CASSLPGPGGTEAFF. CDR3 sequence (DNA): TGCGCCAGCAGCTTACCGGGTCCTGGGGGCACTGAAGCTTTCTTT.

The chain joins TRBV12-5 to TRBJ1-6; tentatively, D is TRBD1 (5 bases). The germline V gene encodes CDR1 LGHNT and CDR2 FRNRAP. This CDR3 is 19 amino acids long. Trimming removed 6 bases at V and 1 base at J, with 22 bases between. CDR3 residues: CASGLLRGNVWSYNSPLHF. DNA of the CDR3: TGTGCTAGTGGCCTTCTTCGGGGCAATGTTTGGTCCTATAATTCACCCCTCCACTTT.

The rearrangement joins TRBV18 to TRBJ2-3; 10 bases map to TRBD2. The CDR3 length is 14 residues. After removal of 3 bases from V and 6 bases from J, the junction contained 3 bases not matched to a gene. CDR1 is KGHSH and CDR2 is LQKENI in the germline V gene. The CDR3 loop is CASSPTSGADTQYF. The CDR3 DNA follows: TGTGCCAGCTCACCTACTAGCGGGGCGGATACGCAGTATTTT. The full variable domain, completed using reference TRBV18 and TRBJ2-3, is NAGVMQNPRHLVRRRGQEARLRCSPMKGHSHVYWYRQLPEEGLKFMVYLQKENIIDESGMPKERFSAEFPKEGPSILRIQQVVRGDSAAYFCASSPTSGADTQYFGPGTRLTVL.

This clone was counted once. J is TRBJ2-7 and V is TRBV27; TRBD1 matches at 8 bases. This CDR3 is 16 amino acids long. After removal of 4 bases from V and 2 bases from J, the junction contained 10 bases not matched to a gene. The V gene's germline CDR1 is MNHEY and CDR2 SMNVEV (reference sequence). The DNA for the CDR3 is TGTGCCAGCAGTTCCTCCGGGACAGGTAGTACCTACGAGCAGTACTTC. Amino acids: CASSSSGTGSTYEQYF.

The J gene is TRBJ2-1, the V gene TRBV29-1; 7 nucleotides align to TRBD2. Trimming cost V 2 bases and J 12 bases; bases outside gene matches: 7. Germline CDR1 reads SQVTM; CDR2 reads ANQGSEA. The CDR3 sequence is 12 residues long. The CDR3 bases are TGCAGCGTTGAACCCGCGGGGGTCGGGCAGTTCTTC. This sequence encodes CSVEPAGVGQFF.

As to this clone: Relative to the germline gene, one junction end is altered; a read error may explain this. The V and J genes are TRBV7-2 and TRBJ2-7; 8 bases are shared with TRBD2. Germline V CDR1 and CDR2: SGHTA, FQGNSA. The CDR3 spans 12 residues. CDR3 in DNA: TGTGCCAGCAGCCGAACTCAACCGGGACTAGACTTC. Its translation is CASSRTQPGLDF.

The gene calls are TRBV15 and TRBJ2-7; possibly TRBD1 for D (6 bases). This CDR3 is built from 15 residues. V gave up 0 bases and J gave up 6 bases, with 15 bases separating them. The germline CDR1 and CDR2 sequences are LNHNV and YYDKDF (reference sequence). This CDR3 is CATSRDLISGVEQYF. CDR3 coding DNA: TGTGCCACCAGCAGAGATCTTATTTCAGGGGTCGAGCAGTACTTC.

The CDR3: CASSDRQNEKLFF. CDR3 in DNA: TGCGCCAGCAGTGACCGCCAGAATGAAAAACTGTTTTTT. V and J are TRBV10-2 and TRBJ1-4; D unresolved. Trimming left V 3 bases short and J 5 bases short, with 7 bases between. The CDR3 length is 13 residues. CDR1 is WSHSY, CDR2 SAAADI, per germline.

This sequence joins TRBV5-1 and TRBJ2-5; D gene ambiguous. Trimming removed 2 bases from V and 2 bases from J, with 4 bases in between. The CDR3 runs to 12 residues. CDR1 SGHRS and CDR2 YFSETQ come from the germline V gene. CDR3 DNA: TGCGCCAGCAGCTTAATGCAAGAGACCCAGTACTTC. This translates into CASSLMQETQYF.

This chain joins TRBV4-1 and TRBJ2-1; TRBD2 matches 14 bases. V trimming: 4 bases; J trimming: 10 bases; junction bases outside the gene matches: 3. Germline V CDR1 and CDR2: MGHRA, YSYEKL. The CDR3 totals 14 residues. The CDR3 is CASSPGLAGVEQFF. CDR3 sequence (DNA): TGCGCCAGCAGCCCGGGACTAGCGGGGGTGGAGCAGTTCTTC.

The chain recombines TRBV6-6 with TRBJ2-7; D may be TRBD1 (5 bases). Trimming pared 6 bases from V and 7 bases from J, leaving 25 bases between. CDR3 length: 16 amino acids. Germline values: CDR1 MNHNY, CDR2 SVGAGI (reference sequence). Here the CDR3 reads CASSPIQGLFLWEQYF. In DNA, the CDR3 is TGTGCCAGCAGCCCCATTCAGGGTCTGTTTTTATGGGAGCAGTACTTC.

This chain joins TRBV18 and TRBJ1-3, with a tentative D call TRBD1 (5 bases). The CDR3 contains 14 residues. The V end lost 8 bases, the J end lost 1 base, and 12 bases lay between the germline ends. Germline V gene data show CDR1 as KGHSH and CDR2 as LQKENI. The CDR3 protein is CASEAGGSGNTIYF. The CDR3 nucleotides read TGTGCCAGCGAAGCTGGGGGGTCTGGAAACACCATATATTTT. Complete variable domain (other parts from reference TRBV18 and TRBJ1-3): NAGVMQNPRHLVRRRGQEARLRCSPMKGHSHVYWYRQLPEEGLKFMVYLQKENIIDESGMPKERFSAEFPKEGPSILRIQQVVRGDSAAYFCASEAGGSGNTIYFGEGSWLTVV.

With regard to this clone: Other DNA sequences of this sample code for an identical CDR3. The chain couples TRBV30 to TRBJ1-1; no clear D. The ends were cut back, 0 bases at V and 1 base at J, with 3 bases in the middle. The CDR3 loop spans 12 amino acids. From germline, CDR1 is GTSNPN and CDR2 SVGIG (reference sequence). CDR3 nucleotide sequence: TGTGCCTGGAGTGTATGGAACACTGAAGCTTTCTTT. Its protein product is CAWSVWNTEAFF.

This clone was seen a handful of times. In the same sample, other DNA sequences code for this CDR3. This sequence joins TRBV19 and TRBJ2-7; 7 nucleotides align to TRBD1. From germline, CDR1 is LNHDA and CDR2 SQIVND (reference sequence). Trimming at V came to 3 bases and at J to 2 bases, leaving 1 base not matched to a gene. CDR3 size: 13 residues. CDR3 loop: CASSIQGAYEQYF. The CDR3 DNA is TGTGCCAGTAGTATTCAGGGGGCCTACGAGCAGTACTTC.

This chain uses TRBV6-6 with TRBJ1-6; D is undetermined. Germline CDR1 is MNHNY and CDR2 is SVGAGI (reference sequence). Trimming cost V 7 bases and J 5 bases, with 3 bases left between them. The length of the CDR3 is 11 residues. The CDR3 DNA reads as TGTGCCAGCACCAATAATTCACCCCTCCACTTT. It yields the protein CASTNNSPLHF.

This clone was counted a single time. The chain couples TRBV2 to TRBJ1-5; D is uncertain. V lost 6 bases and J lost 0, with 12 bases in between. This CDR3 is built from 15 residues. The germline CDR1 and CDR2 sequences are SNHLY and FYNNEI. In DNA, the CDR3 is TGTGCCAGCAGGGGTCGGTCAGATAGCAATCAGCCCCAGCATTTT. Translation gives CASRGRSDSNQPQHF.